One and the same sample provided the 20 T cell receptor beta chains below, sequenced in a study of CD8 T cells in Susac syndrome. Reverse transcription of roughly 0.45 to 1 ug RNA used random hexamers. TCRdb used MiXCR to reprocess the immunoSEQ multiplex PCR reads, holding one entry per CDR3 protein. The sample records approximately 180,000 distinct CDR3 sequences, 91% being singletons. Sequenced: CD4+ T cells from PBMCs. The origin of the receptors is a human donor with Susac syndrome.

J is TRBJ2-5 and V is TRBV19; D is unresolved. This CDR3 comprises 13 residues. Germline CDR1 LNHDA, CDR2 SQIVND (reference sequence). V shed 4 bases and J shed 2 bases, with 8 bases lying between them. DNA of the CDR3: TGTGCCAGTAGTACAACTGGGCAAGAGACCCAGTACTTC. Translating gives CASSTTGQETQYF.

As DNA, the CDR3 is TGTGCCACCAGTGATTCTTGGGGAAGCTCCTACAATGAGCAGTTCTTC. This codes for CATSDSWGSSYNEQFF. This chain joins TRBV24-1 and TRBJ2-1, with D unresolved. V was trimmed by 2 bases and J by 0 bases, leaving 10 bases between them. Per the germline V gene, CDR1 is KGHDR and CDR2 is SFDVKD. The CDR3 has 16 amino acids.

The chain combines TRBV3-1 with TRBJ1-2; D may be TRBD1 (6 bases). Trimming pared 4 bases from V and 4 bases from J, leaving 16 bases between. This CDR3 spans 15 amino acids. In germline, CDR1 is LGHDT, CDR2 YNNKEL (reference sequence). The CDR3 DNA follows: TGTGCCAGCAGCCCTAGGGACACTGGGAGCTATGGCTACACCTTC. Residues: CASSPRDTGSYGYTF. The full variable domain, in which reference TRBV3-1 and TRBJ1-2 provide the parts outside the CDR3, is DTAVSQTPKYLVTQMGNDKSIKCEQNLGHDTMYWYKQDSKKFLKIMFSYNNKELIINETVPNRFSPKSPDKAHLNLHINSLELGDSAVYFCASSPRDTGSYGYTFGSGTRLTVV.

The V call is TRBV30, the J call TRBJ1-1; a possible D gene is TRBD1 (6 bases). The CDR3 is 14 amino acids. Germline V gene lookup returns CDR1 GTSNPN and CDR2 SVGIG (reference sequence). Trimming pared 2 bases from V and 1 base from J, leaving 11 bases between. The CDR3 protein is CAWSFRDKNTEAFF. The CDR3 DNA reads as TGTGCCTGGAGTTTCAGGGACAAGAACACTGAAGCTTTCTTT.

This rearrangement joins TRBV5-1 to TRBJ2-3; D is unclear. V lost 4 bases to trimming and J lost 0 bases, with 12 bases between them. The CDR3 extends over 15 amino acids. The germline V gene encodes CDR1 SGHRS and CDR2 YFSETQ. The CDR3, as DNA: TGCGCCAGCAGCATGGAAGGCGGTAGCACAGATACGCAGTATTTT. Translation: CASSMEGGSTDTQYF.

The rearrangement uses TRBV7-3 and TRBJ2-3, with D possibly matching TRBD1 (6 bases). V lost 3 bases, J lost 6 bases, and 10 bases lay in between. The CDR3 runs 13 residues. From germline, CDR1 is SGHTA and CDR2 FQGTGA. The CDR3 DNA is TGTGCCAGCAGCTTTAGGGGGTCTGATACGCAGTATTTT. It translates to CASSFRGSDTQYF.

V and J are TRBV2 and TRBJ2-3, with TRBD2 matching over 9 bases. J was trimmed by 6 bases and V by 7 bases; bases with no gene match: 14. Germline-derived CDR1 and CDR2 are SNHLY and FYNNEI. The CDR3 consists of 16 residues. The CDR3 protein is CASTARTSARLDTQYF. In nucleotides, the CDR3 is TGTGCCAGCACGGCAAGGACTAGCGCCCGGTTGGATACGCAGTATTTT.

The chain links TRBV7-6 to TRBJ2-3; D is perhaps TRBD2 (6 bases). This CDR3 has 16 amino acids. V was pared by 2 bases and J by 2 bases, with 14 bases between. The V gene's germline CDR1 is SGHVS and CDR2 FNYEAQ. The CDR3 DNA is TGTGCCAGCAGCTTACTGAGGGCGGGGACCACAGATACGCAGTATTTT. This encodes CASSLLRAGTTDTQYF.

The J gene is TRBJ1-1, the V gene TRBV12-3 or TRBV12-4; 7 positions agree with TRBD1. CDR3 length: 13 residues. V lost 7 bases and J lost 0; bases outside the gene matches: 2. The DNA of the CDR3 is TGTGCCAGCAAGGGGACAGTGAACACTGAAGCTTTCTTT. It encodes CASKGTVNTEAFF.

This chain links TRBV3-1 with TRBJ2-7, with 11 bases that match TRBD1. Trimming cost V 5 bases and J 2 bases; bases outside gene matches: 2. This CDR3 is 14 amino acids long. Germline loops: CDR1 LGHDT, CDR2 YNNKEL (reference sequence). The CDR3 sequence: CASSGQGATYEQYF. The CDR3 nucleotides read TGTGCCAGCAGCGGACAGGGGGCAACCTACGAGCAGTACTTC.

The chain recombines TRBV11-2 with TRBJ2-5; 7 nucleotides agree with TRBD1. Germline CDR1 is SGHAT and CDR2 is FQNNGV. Trimming at V came to 7 bases and at J to 0 bases, leaving 11 bases not matched to a gene. This CDR3 comprises 16 residues. CDR3 nucleotide sequence: TGTGCCAGCACCTACGTGGGGACAGCGTACCAAGAGACCCAGTACTTC. It encodes CASTYVGTAYQETQYF.

The chain joins TRBV4-1 to TRBJ2-1; D might be TRBD1 or TRBD2, each matching 5 bases. CDR1 and CDR2 (germline): MGHRA, YSYEKL. Between the trimmed V and J ends, which lost 1 base and 3 bases, there was a span of 16 bases. CDR3 length equals 17 residues. The CDR3, as DNA: TGCGCCAGCAGCCAAGGGTGGACTCATGGGGGCTACAATGAGCAGTTCTTC. Protein: CASSQGWTHGGYNEQFF.

This sequence joins TRBV5-1 and TRBJ2-7, with a tentative D call TRBD1 (5 bases). CDR1 is SGHRS, CDR2 YFSETQ, per germline. Between the trimmed V and J ends, which lost 5 bases and 2 bases, there was a span of 20 bases. This CDR3 has 16 amino acids. The CDR3 DNA sequence: TGCGCCAGCAGTCCGGAAGGGGCAGGGTCCCCCTACGAGCAGTACTTC. This encodes CASSPEGAGSPYEQYF.

This clonotype was picked up one time. J is TRBJ2-1 and V is TRBV5-1; possibly TRBD1 for D (5 bases). The V end lost 3 bases, the J end lost 4 bases, and 11 bases lay between the germline ends. Germline CDR1 is SGHRS and CDR2 is YFSETQ. CDR3 length equals 14 residues. The CDR3 nucleotides are TGCGCCAGCAGCTACCCAACAGGTTACAATGAGCAGTTCTTC. Protein: CASSYPTGYNEQFF.

In this sample, this clonotype turned up once. The chain links TRBV4-1 to TRBJ1-4, with a tentative D call TRBD1 (5 bases). The CDR3 contains 17 residues. Trimming cost V 0 bases and J 0 bases, with 11 bases left between them. The V gene's germline CDR1 is MGHRA and CDR2 YSYEKL. In DNA form, the CDR3 reads TGCGCCAGCAGCCAAGATCATGGGGCAACAACTAATGAAAAACTGTTTTTT. This translates into CASSQDHGATTNEKLFF.

In its sample, this clonotype was seen a few times. The chain employs TRBV2 and TRBJ2-7, with D unresolved. This CDR3 is built from 12 residues. Germline CDR1 and CDR2: SNHLY and FYNNEI. Deletions cut 5 bases from V and 3 bases from J, with 8 bases between. The CDR3 protein is CASSLVFYEQYF. CDR3 DNA sequence: TGTGCCAGCAGTTTAGTTTTCTACGAGCAGTACTTC.

V and J are TRBV20-1 and TRBJ2-5; possibly TRBD2 for D (5 bases). Germline-derived CDR1 and CDR2 are DFQATT and SNEGSKA (reference sequence). The V end lost 4 bases, the J end lost 4 bases, and 13 bases lay between the germline ends. The CDR3 loop spans 13 amino acids. The CDR3 DNA sequence: TGCAGTGCTATTATTCGGGGTGGAGAGACCCAGTACTTC. The encoded protein is CSAIIRGGETQYF.

The genes are TRBV6-1 and TRBJ2-5; D possibly matches TRBD1 or TRBD2 (5 bases each). The CDR3 contains 15 residues. Trimming stripped 4 bases from V and 4 bases from J, with 16 bases between. Germline V gene data show CDR1 as MNHNS and CDR2 as SASEGT. Here the CDR3 reads CASSASLRESETQYF. For the CDR3, the DNA is TGTGCCAGCAGTGCTTCCCTCAGGGAGTCAGAGACCCAGTACTTC.

The chain carries TRBV7-2 and TRBJ2-1; D uncertain. CDR3 length: 13 amino acids. Germline CDR1 is SGHTA and CDR2 is FQGNSA. The ends were cut back, 4 bases at V and 6 bases at J, with 10 bases in the middle. The DNA for the CDR3 is TGTGCCAGCAGCTCGCTGGACGGCAATGAGCAGTTCTTC. It codes for CASSSLDGNEQFF.

The chain employs TRBV4-1 and TRBJ1-1; D is undetermined. The CDR3 runs 16 residues. V lost 0 bases to trimming and J lost 8 bases, with 19 bases between them. Looked up from germline, CDR1 is MGHRA and CDR2 is YSYEKL. The CDR3: CASSQEKRSVGEEAFF. The CDR3 DNA is TGCGCCAGCAGCCAAGAAAAACGAAGCGTCGGGGAAGAAGCTTTCTTT.